The next 18 T cell receptor beta chains were all read from a single sample in a study of Ad26.COV2.S vaccination and SARS-CoV-2 variants. Treatment indicated: some 20 received Ad26.COV2.S at low or high dose, single or two shots; about five received placebo; per-sample allocation not given. Sampling happened 63 days after the first vaccine or placebo injection. This table comes from immunoSEQ multiplex PCR, and its TCRdb copy is limited to in-frame clones, with some not included. Here the sample spans over 400,000 clones, roughly 89% being singletons. The sequencing used peripheral blood, collected in a trial of Ad26.COV2.S vaccine versus placebo. Receptors were obtained from a person between 18 and 65 years old who received the Ad26.COV2.S COVID-19 vaccine or a placebo.

This rearrangement joins TRBV27 to TRBJ2-1; 8 bases map to TRBD2. V dropped 10 bases and J dropped 3; count of bases not matched to a gene: 11. This CDR3 contains 15 residues. Germline assignment: CDR1 MNHEY and CDR2 SMNVEV (reference sequence). The CDR3 DNA reads TGTGCCACCACACGGGGGGGAGGGCACTACAATGAGCAGTTCTTC. As protein: CATTRGGGHYNEQFF.

The CDR3 loop is CASSFRRDRGITDTQYF. The CDR3 coding sequence is TGTGCCAGCAGCTTCAGGAGGGACAGGGGGATCACAGATACGCAGTATTTT. The genes are TRBV7-9 and TRBJ2-3; 11 nucleotides agree with TRBD1. In germline, CDR1 is SEHNR, CDR2 FQNEAQ (reference sequence). V lost 3 bases, J lost 2 bases, and 7 bases stayed unmatched. This CDR3 spans 17 amino acids.

This chain joins TRBV5-4 and TRBJ2-2, with a tentative D call TRBD2 (6 bases). The CDR3 has 15 residues. Germline V gives CDR1 SGHNT, CDR2 YYREEE (reference sequence). Trimming shortened V by 4 bases and J by 2 bases, and 12 bases separated the two germline ends. CDR3 region: CASSRLGRNTGELFF. For the CDR3, the DNA is TGTGCCAGCAGCCGACTAGGCCGCAACACCGGGGAGCTGTTTTTT.

A note on this clone: Other nucleotide sequences from this sample produce the same CDR3. The chain is built from TRBV3-1 (or the pseudogene TRBV3-2) and TRBJ2-3; D uncertain. The CDR3 runs to 13 residues. The V gene lost 0 bases and the J gene lost 5 bases, with 6 bases spanning the gap. Germline CDR1 reads LGHDT; CDR2 reads YNNKEL (reference sequence). Written as DNA, the CDR3 is TGTGCCAGCAGCCAAGATCCGAGAGATACGCAGTATTTT. Amino acids: CASSQDPRDTQYF.

This rearrangement joins TRBV6-6 to TRBJ2-1; TRBD2 aligns across 7 bases. The CDR3 extends over 13 amino acids. Germline V CDR1 and CDR2: MNHNY, SVGAGI (reference sequence). V dropped 8 bases and J dropped 3; count of bases not matched to a gene: 4. The CDR3 spells CASGASGYNEQFF. CDR3 coding DNA: TGTGCCAGCGGGGCTAGCGGCTACAATGAGCAGTTCTTC.

This rearrangement joins TRBV18 to TRBJ2-1, with 12 bases that match TRBD1. The CDR3 runs 16 residues. The ends lost 3 bases at V and 7 bases at J; junction bases unmatched: 7. Germline lookup yields CDR1 KGHSH and CDR2 LQKENI. CDR3: CASSPRDRGLPNEQFF. Here the CDR3 DNA reads TGTGCCAGCTCACCGCGGGACAGGGGGCTTCCAAATGAGCAGTTCTTC.

The chain employs TRBV7-8 and TRBJ1-2; 8 bases agree with TRBD1. After removal of 5 bases from V and 4 bases from J, the junction contained 12 bases not matched to a gene. The germline V gene has CDR1 SGHVS and CDR2 FQNEAQ. The CDR3 extends over 16 amino acids. As DNA, the CDR3 is TGTGCCAGCAGCGCTCAGACAGGGGCCCTCCGCTATGGCTACACCTTC. This encodes CASSAQTGALRYGYTF.

In its sample, this clone was seen a few times. The chain employs TRBV15 and TRBJ2-3; the match to TRBD2 covers 8 bases. The CDR3 contains 15 residues. Germline CDR1 reads LNHNV; CDR2 reads YYDKDF (reference sequence). J gave up 4 bases and V 2 bases, and 5 bases lay outside the gene matches. The CDR3 loop is CATSRHHGGADTQYF. In DNA, the CDR3 is TGTGCCACCAGCAGACACCACGGGGGGGCAGATACGCAGTATTTT.

The chain is built from TRBV12-5 and TRBJ1-1; D is unclear. This CDR3 has 14 residues. Trimming took 5 bases from V and 1 from J, leaving 11 bases between them. Germline V lookup: CDR1 LGHNT, CDR2 FRNRAP. CDR3 sequence reads: CASGADSQNTEAFF. In DNA form, the CDR3 reads TGTGCTAGTGGTGCCGACTCCCAGAACACTGAAGCTTTCTTT.

This rearrangement joins TRBV24-1 to TRBJ1-1; D gene unclear. Germline CDR1 and CDR2: KGHDR and SFDVKD. The CDR3 extends over 15 amino acids. V lost 5 bases and J lost 3, with 15 bases in between. The chain's CDR3 is CATSGYLGWDTEAFF. CDR3 DNA sequence: TGTGCCACCAGTGGGTACCTCGGGTGGGACACTGAAGCTTTCTTT.

On this clone itself: In the same sample, other DNA sequences code for this CDR3. The rearrangement links TRBV20-1 to TRBJ2-5; D may be TRBD1 (6 bases). Trimming stripped 2 bases from V and 5 bases from J, with 6 bases between. Germline V gene data show CDR1 as DFQATT and CDR2 as SNEGSKA (reference sequence). The CDR3 extends over 11 amino acids. This CDR3 is CSARQGETQYF. The CDR3 region has the DNA TGCAGTGCTAGACAGGGGGAGACCCAGTACTTC.

The rearrangement joins TRBV7-9 to TRBJ2-3; TRBD1 or TRBD2 may be the D gene (7 bases each). CDR1 is SEHNR and CDR2 is FQNEAQ in the germline V gene (reference sequence). Trimming removed 5 bases from V and 2 bases from J, with 20 bases in between. This CDR3 has 17 amino acids. The CDR3 loop reads CASSRGLGGRTTDTQYF. DNA for the CDR3: TGTGCCAGCAGCAGGGGGCTCGGGGGGCGAACCACAGATACGCAGTATTTT.

This chain uses TRBV9 with TRBJ2-7; either TRBD1 or TRBD2 may fit D (6 bases each). Germline-derived CDR1 and CDR2 are SGDLS and YYNGEE. The CDR3 is made up of 15 amino acids. V lost 3 bases and J 1 base, leaving 14 bases between the germline ends. CDR3 coding DNA: TGTGCCAGCAGCGGCGGAGGGGGTAGGTCCTACGAGCAGTACTTC. Translating gives CASSGGGGRSYEQYF.

The rearrangement links TRBV7-9 to TRBJ2-1, with D possibly being TRBD2 (6 bases). The V end lost 0 bases, the J end lost 0 bases, and 12 bases lay between the germline ends. From germline, CDR1 is SEHNR and CDR2 FQNEAQ (reference sequence). This CDR3 contains 17 residues. This CDR3 reads CASSLASSGDSYNEQFF. The CDR3 DNA is TGTGCCAGCAGCTTAGCTAGTAGCGGCGACTCCTACAATGAGCAGTTCTTC.

J is TRBJ2-3 and V is TRBV13; D call uncertain. From germline, CDR1 is PRHDT and CDR2 FYEKMQ (reference sequence). The length of the CDR3 is 16 residues. Trimming pared 6 bases from V and 0 bases from J, leaving 16 bases between. In nucleotides, the CDR3 is TGTGCCAGCAGTGCCCCCATCCAGATGAGCACAGATACGCAGTATTTT. As protein: CASSAPIQMSTDTQYF. Combining the CDR3 with reference TRBV13 and TRBJ2-3 gives the whole variable domain AAGVIQSPRHLIKEKRETATLKCYPIPRHDTVYWYQQGPGQDPQFLISFYEKMQSDKGSIPDRFSAQQFSDYHSELNMSSLELGDSALYFCASSAPIQMSTDTQYFGPGTRLTVL.

The chain joins TRBV6-5 to TRBJ2-7; tentative D call: TRBD2 (6 bases). CDR1 is MNHEY and CDR2 is SVGAGI in the germline V gene. CDR3 length: 15 residues. Trimming took 4 bases from V and 0 from J, leaving 13 bases between them. The DNA for the CDR3 is TGTGCCAGCAGTTGCTACCGGGAGCCCTCCTACGAGCAGTACGTC. Translating gives CASSCYREPSYEQYV.

The chain couples TRBV5-1 to TRBJ2-1, with 7 bases aligning to TRBD1. The CDR3 is 13 amino acids. After removal of 1 base from V and 7 bases from J, the junction contained 2 bases not matched to a gene. Germline lookup yields CDR1 SGHRS and CDR2 YFSETQ. For the CDR3, the DNA is TGCGCCAGCAGCTTGCCACAGGGGAATGAGCAGTTCTTC. This codes for CASSLPQGNEQFF.

This chain connects TRBV5-5 to TRBJ1-4, with D perhaps TRBD1 (5 bases). The CDR3 has 16 residues. Trimming took 0 bases from V and 0 from J, leaving 9 bases between them. Germline assignment: CDR1 SGHKS and CDR2 YYEKEE (reference sequence). The CDR3 spells CASSLVQDPTNEKLFF. The CDR3 bases are TGTGCCAGCAGCTTGGTACAGGATCCAACTAATGAAAAACTGTTTTTT.